Shown below are 14 T cell receptor beta chains from a single sample sequenced in a study of OX40 agonist ivuxolimab in advanced cancers. The method was immunoSEQ multiplex PCR; TCRdb's version includes in-frame clones alone and lacks a portion of them. The sample shows roughly 70,000 clones, approximately 84% of them seen only once. This sample comprised CD4+ or CD8+ T cells sorted from blood, obtained in a trial of the OX40 agonist ivuxolimab. Receptors were obtained from an adult with an advanced solid tumor such as melanoma, head and neck, liver or kidney cancer.

This clone was counted once. The sample holds other DNA sequences that translate to the same CDR3. The V and J genes are TRBV30 and TRBJ2-3; 7 positions agree with TRBD2. Losses at the gene ends were 5 bases for V and 1 base for J; bases not matched to a gene: 9. The CDR3 is made up of 15 amino acids. The germline gives CDR1 GTSNPN, CDR2 SVGIG (reference sequence). The CDR3: CAWGIGAGGTDTQYF. The CDR3 region has the DNA TGTGCCTGGGGGATCGGTGCGGGGGGCACAGATACGCAGTATTTT.

The genes are TRBV19 and TRBJ1-2; D unclear. The CDR3 totals 14 residues. With 3 bases removed from V and 1 base from J, the gap between germline ends came to 9 bases. Germline values: CDR1 LNHDA, CDR2 SQIVND (reference sequence). CDR3 sequence: CASSIIGSNYGYTF. Here the CDR3 DNA reads TGTGCCAGTAGTATTATCGGCAGTAACTATGGCTACACCTTC.

The chain couples TRBV7-2 to TRBJ1-5; D gene unclear. This CDR3 contains 14 residues. Between the trimmed V and J ends, which lost 1 base and 6 bases, there was a span of 10 bases. Germline lookup yields CDR1 SGHTA and CDR2 FQGNSA. The CDR3: CASSLDATSQPQHF. DNA for the CDR3: TGTGCCAGCAGCTTAGACGCCACGTCTCAGCCCCAGCATTTT.

The chain combines TRBV4-2 with TRBJ1-4; D not certain. V was cut by 0 bases and J by 4 bases, with 12 bases left in between. The CDR3 covers 16 residues. CDR1 and CDR2 (germline): LGHNA, YNFKEQ. DNA of the CDR3: TGTGCCAGCAGCCAAGATCTGGTGCTCCGTAATGAAAAACTGTTTTTT. Translation gives CASSQDLVLRNEKLFF.

The V gene is TRBV5-4, the J gene TRBJ1-2, with a tentative D call TRBD1 (6 bases). This CDR3 comprises 16 residues. The germline V gene has CDR1 SGHNT and CDR2 YYREEE (reference sequence). The V end was cut by 3 bases, the J end by 5 bases, with 20 bases between. The CDR3 reads CASSSTYRADLYGYTF. CDR3 nucleotide sequence: TGTGCCAGCAGCTCTACGTACAGGGCCGACCTATATGGCTACACCTTC.

The CDR3 is CAARETQYF. The CDR3 DNA sequence: TGCGCAGCTCGGGAGACCCAGTACTTC. The chain carries TRBV29-1 and TRBJ2-5; unclear D gene. This CDR3 comprises 9 residues. Germline values: CDR1 SQVTM, CDR2 ANQGSEA.

In its sample, this clone was seen once. The V call is TRBV9, the J call TRBJ2-3, with D hard to call. The V end lost 0 bases, the J end lost 2 bases, and 4 bases lay between the germline ends. CDR1 and CDR2 (germline): SGDLS, YYNGEE. The CDR3 loop spans 13 amino acids. Written as DNA, the CDR3 is TGTGCCAGCAGCGTAGCCGTCACAGATACGCAGTATTTT. This codes for CASSVAVTDTQYF.

The rearrangement joins TRBV5-1 to TRBJ2-3; a possible D gene is TRBD2 (6 bases). Germline V gene lookup returns CDR1 SGHRS and CDR2 YFSETQ. V lost 0 bases to trimming and J lost 4 bases, with 6 bases between them. CDR3 size: 13 residues. The CDR3 bases are TGCGCCAGCAGCTTGGCGGGGGCAGATACGCAGTATTTT. This codes for CASSLAGADTQYF.

J is TRBJ2-3 and V is TRBV4-3; TRBD1 matches at 9 bases. Germline V gene data show CDR1 as LGHNA and CDR2 as YSLEER. With 1 base clipped from V and 2 bases from J, the junction kept 7 bases outside the gene matches. This CDR3 contains 17 residues. DNA of the CDR3: TGCGCCAGCAGCCAAGCCAGGGACAGGGTAAACACAGATACGCAGTATTTT. Its translation is CASSQARDRVNTDTQYF.

The V call is TRBV19, the J call TRBJ2-5, with no clear D. With 3 bases removed from V and 5 bases from J, the gap between germline ends came to 10 bases. CDR3 length: 13 residues. Germline V gene lookup returns CDR1 LNHDA and CDR2 SQIVND (reference sequence). CDR3 sequence reads: CASSMSRWETQYF. The DNA for the CDR3 is TGTGCCAGTAGTATGTCCCGGTGGGAGACCCAGTACTTC.

The chain links TRBV29-1 to TRBJ2-3; TRBD1 might be the D (6 bases). The CDR3 is made up of 16 amino acids. Trimming removed 7 bases at V and 4 bases at J, with 24 bases between. From germline, CDR1 is SQVTM and CDR2 ANQGSEA. The CDR3 spells CSAASTRGLGADTQYF. The CDR3 nucleotides read TGCAGCGCCGCCTCCACAAGGGGGTTGGGGGCAGATACGCAGTATTTT.

J is TRBJ2-5 and V is TRBV18; 7 bases map to TRBD2. V was pared by 1 base and J by 5 bases, with 7 bases of the junction left unmatched. This CDR3 contains 15 residues. Germline V CDR1 and CDR2: KGHSH, LQKENI. CDR3 DNA sequence: TGTGCCAGCTCACCACGACGGGGAGCGGGGGAGACCCAGTACTTC. This encodes CASSPRRGAGETQYF.

The chain carries TRBV5-1 and TRBJ2-1, with 14 bases lining up with TRBD2. Germline assignment: CDR1 SGHRS and CDR2 YFSETQ. This CDR3 is built from 16 residues. The V segment lost 4 bases and the J segment 10 bases; nucleotides outside the gene matches: 10. CDR3 protein: CASSMTSGRADGEQFF. CDR3 nucleotide sequence: TGCGCCAGCAGCATGACTAGCGGGAGGGCCGATGGAGAGCAGTTCTTC.

This rearrangement joins TRBV4-2 to TRBJ2-3; no firm D call. CDR1 and CDR2 from the germline V gene are LGHNA and YNFKEQ. The V gene lost 0 bases and the J gene lost 0 bases, with 7 bases spanning the gap. The CDR3 runs to 15 residues. The CDR3 DNA sequence: TGTGCCAGCAGCCAAGATACCAGCAGCACAGATACGCAGTATTTT. This sequence encodes CASSQDTSSTDTQYF.